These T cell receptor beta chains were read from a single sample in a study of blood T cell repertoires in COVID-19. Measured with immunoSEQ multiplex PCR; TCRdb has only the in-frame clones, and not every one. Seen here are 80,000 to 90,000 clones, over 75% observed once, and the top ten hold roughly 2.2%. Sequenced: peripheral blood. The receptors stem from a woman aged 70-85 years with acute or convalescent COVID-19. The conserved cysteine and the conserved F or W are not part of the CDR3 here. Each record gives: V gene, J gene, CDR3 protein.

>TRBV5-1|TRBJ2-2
ASSPGSEWVF
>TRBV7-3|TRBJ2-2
ASSLTPQGANTGELF
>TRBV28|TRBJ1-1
ASTSNTEAF
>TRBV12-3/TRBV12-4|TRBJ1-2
ASSSAPQRVYT
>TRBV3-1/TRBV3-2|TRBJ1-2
ASSLRTGTGDGYT
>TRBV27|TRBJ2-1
ASSSSGGEGRMHNEQF
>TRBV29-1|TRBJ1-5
SVGEGTQPQH
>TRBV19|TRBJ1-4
ASRSQGGDEKLF
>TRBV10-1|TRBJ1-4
ASSEPRRSNEKLF
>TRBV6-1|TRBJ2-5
ASSEGTVRETQY
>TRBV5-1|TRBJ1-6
ASSFLGTYNSPLH
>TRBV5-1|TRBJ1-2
ASSPGPGIGGGYT
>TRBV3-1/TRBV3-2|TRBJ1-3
ASSLGQGVSENTIY
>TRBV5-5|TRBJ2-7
ASSLDSGSGSYEQY
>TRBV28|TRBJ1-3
ASSSPGEGNTIY
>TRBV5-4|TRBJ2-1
ASSLAARGVGNEQF
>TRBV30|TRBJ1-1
AWSIGGRGTEAF
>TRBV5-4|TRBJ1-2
ASTSGGQPYGYT
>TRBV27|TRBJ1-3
ASSLSIGAGNTIY
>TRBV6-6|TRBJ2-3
ASSPDSSPIRDTQY
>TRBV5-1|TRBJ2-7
ASRGNRGSEQY
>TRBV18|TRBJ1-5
ASSPGRDEQPQH
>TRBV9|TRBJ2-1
ASSPRQGLNEQF
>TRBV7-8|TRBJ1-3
ASSFKVSGYTIY
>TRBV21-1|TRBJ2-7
ASSNQTPAGSSYEQY
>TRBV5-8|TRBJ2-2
ASSSGVRTGELF
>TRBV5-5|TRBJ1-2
ASSRDRDLA
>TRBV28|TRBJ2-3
ASSPGGTDTQY
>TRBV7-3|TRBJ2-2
ASSLTFSTGELF
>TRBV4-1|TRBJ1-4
ASSQGTGDEKLF